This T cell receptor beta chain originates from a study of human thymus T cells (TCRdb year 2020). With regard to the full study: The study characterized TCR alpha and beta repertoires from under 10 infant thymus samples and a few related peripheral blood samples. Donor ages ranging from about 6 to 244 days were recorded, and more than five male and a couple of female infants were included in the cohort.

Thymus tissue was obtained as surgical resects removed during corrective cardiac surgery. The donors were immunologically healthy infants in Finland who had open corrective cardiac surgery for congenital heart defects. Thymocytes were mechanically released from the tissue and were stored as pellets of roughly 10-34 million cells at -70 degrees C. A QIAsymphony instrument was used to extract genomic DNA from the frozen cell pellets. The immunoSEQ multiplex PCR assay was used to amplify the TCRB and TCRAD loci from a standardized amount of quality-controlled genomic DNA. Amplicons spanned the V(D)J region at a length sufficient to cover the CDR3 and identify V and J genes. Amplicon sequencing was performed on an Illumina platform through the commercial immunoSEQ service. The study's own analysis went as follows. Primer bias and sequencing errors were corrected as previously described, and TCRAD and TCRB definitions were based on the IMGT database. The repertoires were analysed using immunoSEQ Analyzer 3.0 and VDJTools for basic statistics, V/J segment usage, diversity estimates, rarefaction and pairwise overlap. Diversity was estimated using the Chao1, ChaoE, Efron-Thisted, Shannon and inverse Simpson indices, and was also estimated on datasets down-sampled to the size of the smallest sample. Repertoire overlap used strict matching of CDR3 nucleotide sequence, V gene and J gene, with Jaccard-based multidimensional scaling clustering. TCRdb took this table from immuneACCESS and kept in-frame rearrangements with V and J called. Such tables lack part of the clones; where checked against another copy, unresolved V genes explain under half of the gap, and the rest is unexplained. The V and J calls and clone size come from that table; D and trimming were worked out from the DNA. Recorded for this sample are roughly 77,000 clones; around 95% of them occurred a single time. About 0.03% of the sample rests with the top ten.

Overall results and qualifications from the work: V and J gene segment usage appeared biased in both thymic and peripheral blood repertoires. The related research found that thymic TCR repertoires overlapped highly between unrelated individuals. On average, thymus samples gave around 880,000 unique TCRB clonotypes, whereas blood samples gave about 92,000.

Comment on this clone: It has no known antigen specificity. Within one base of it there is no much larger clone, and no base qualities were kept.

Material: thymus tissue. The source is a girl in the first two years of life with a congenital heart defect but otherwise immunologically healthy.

This receptor has the CDR3 CASSLSWSRNRRMGGADTQYF. In nucleotide form, the sequence is TGTGCCAGCAGTTTATCGTGGTCCCGTAATAGGAGAATGGGGGGCGCAGATACGCAGTATTTT. The sequence links TRBV27 to TRBJ2-3; the D call is possibly TRBD1 or TRBD2, each sharing 6 bases. From the cysteine up to the phenylalanine, the CDR3 has a length of 21 residues. Only the CDR3 portion is preserved as DNA: 63 bases, with reading frame beginning at the first base. Trimming costs V 0 bases and J 4 bases, and their ends lie 29 bases apart. CDR1 and CDR2 (MNHEY, SMNVEV) derive from the germline V gene (reference sequence).